This entry describes one T cell receptor beta chain. Antigen unknown. Only in-frame clones appear in the TCRdb table, and some are missing; sequencing was by immunoSEQ multiplex PCR. The sample consists of roughly 100,000 clones, approximately 89% of them appearing once. The data originate from a study of T cell responses to AZD1222 COVID-19 vaccine. V was trimmed by 4 bases and J by 4 bases, leaving 20 bases between them. Germline-derived CDR1 and CDR2 are SGHRS and YFSETQ. The CDR3 sequence is 17 residues long. Study conclusions and caveats: An increase in Spike-specific TCR breadth and depth was observed after two AZD1222 doses. Unmutated variant regions reportedly attract nearly half of all spike-specific TCRs. Most donors were white British and more were female, and clonal diversity was possibly underestimated. Sampled repertoires all dated from after the peak T cell response.

The chain employs TRBV5-1 and TRBJ1-4; D is perhaps TRBD1 (5 bases). This sequence originates from an adult who received the AZD1222 COVID-19 vaccine. The sample was peripheral blood, taken 28 days after the second AZD1222 dose. Written as DNA, the CDR3 is TGCGCCAGCAGCCCGATTGGGGGGAGGGCGCATAATGAAAAACTGTTTTTT. It encodes CASSPIGGRAHNEKLFF. Combining the CDR3 with reference TRBV5-1 and TRBJ1-4 gives the whole variable domain KAGVTQTPRYLIKTRGQQVTLSCSPISGHRSVSWYQQTPGQGLQFLFEYFSETQRNKGNFPGRFSGRQFSNSRSEMNVSTLELGDSALYLCASSPIGGRAHNEKLFFGSGTQLSVL.